This paragraph reports one TCR beta chain. Its specificity is not known. The data belong to a study of beta chain features in type 1 diabetes. As for the study in general: Sorted cells numbering some 110,000,000 were examined across all samples. General study points: Within each of all four CD4+ subsets, Type 1 diabetes patients had TCRB CDR3s that were moderately but significantly shorter. There were fewer insertions and more deletions at the VDJ junctions of type 1 diabetes patients.

The CDR3 contains 19 residues. Germline V gene data show CDR1 as LGHNA and CDR2 as YSLEER. Trimming at V came to 0 bases and at J to 6 bases, leaving 13 bases not matched to a gene. Of the isolated RNA, all was reverse transcribed, and so the sequenced material was expressed TCRB transcripts. The table came from immunoSEQ multiplex PCR; TCRdb's copy has only in-frame clones and leaves some out. The sample lists 160,000 or so clones; around 10% were seen once. The sequenced material came from central memory CD4+ T cells from blood. The genes are TRBV4-3 and TRBJ2-2; 10 bases are a match to TRBD2. This clonotype originated in a man aged 18 to 35 in good health. The CDR3 region is CASSQDIPSGSGIAGELFF. The CDR3 nucleotides read TGCGCCAGCAGCCAAGATATCCCTAGCGGGAGCGGTATTGCCGGGGAGCTGTTTTTT.